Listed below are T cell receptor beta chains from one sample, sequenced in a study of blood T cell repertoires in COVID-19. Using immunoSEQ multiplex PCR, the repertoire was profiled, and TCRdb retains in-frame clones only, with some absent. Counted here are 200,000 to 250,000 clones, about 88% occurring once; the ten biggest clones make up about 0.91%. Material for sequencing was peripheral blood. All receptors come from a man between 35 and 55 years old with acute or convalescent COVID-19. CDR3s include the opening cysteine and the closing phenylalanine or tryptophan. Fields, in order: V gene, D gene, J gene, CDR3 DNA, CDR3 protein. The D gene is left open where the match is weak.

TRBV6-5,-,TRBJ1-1,TGTGCCAGCAGTCTTAAGAACACTGAAGCTTTCTTT,CASSLKNTEAFF
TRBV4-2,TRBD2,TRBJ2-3,TGTGCCAGCAGCCATCTTAGCGGGTCGAGCACAGATACGCAGTATTTT,CASSHLSGSSTDTQYF
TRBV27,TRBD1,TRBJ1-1,TGTGCCAGCAGTTTAACGACAGGGTTCCCTGAAGCTTTCTTT,CASSLTTGFPEAFF
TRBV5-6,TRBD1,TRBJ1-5,TGTGCCAGCAGCTTGGGGACAGGGATCGGCAATCAGCCCCAGCATTTT,CASSLGTGIGNQPQHF
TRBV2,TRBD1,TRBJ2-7,TGTGCCAGTACCGGGACAGGGTACGAGCAGTACTTC,CASTGTGYEQYF
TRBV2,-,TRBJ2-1,TGTGCCAGCAGGGAACTAGGTTCACCCAACAATGAGCAGTTCTTC,CASRELGSPNNEQFF
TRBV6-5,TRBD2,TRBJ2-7,TGTGCCAGCAGCCTCGGGGGGGCCAAGTACGAGCAGTACTTC,CASSLGGAKYEQYF
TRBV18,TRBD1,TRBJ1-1,TGTGCCAGCTCAGTGGACGGGACAGTCACTGAAGCTTTCTTT,CASSVDGTVTEAFF
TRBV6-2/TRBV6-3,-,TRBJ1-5,TGTGCCAGCAGTTACTCGGCCCAGCCCCAGCATTTT,CASSYSAQPQHF
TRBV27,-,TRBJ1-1,TGTGCCAGCAGTCCTGTTACAGGGTCTGAAGCTTTCTTT,CASSPVTGSEAFF
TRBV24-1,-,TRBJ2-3,TGTGCCACCAGTGATCCGGGACTGGGGACCGATACGCAGTATTTT,CATSDPGLGTDTQYF
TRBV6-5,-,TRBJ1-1,TGTGCCAGCAGACGACAGCAAAACACTGAAGCTTTCTTT,CASRRQQNTEAFF
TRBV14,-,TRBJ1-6,TGTGCCAGCAGCCAAGAGGGCGGGAGCTCCTATAATTCACCCCTCCACTTT,CASSQEGGSSYNSPLHF
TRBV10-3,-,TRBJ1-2,TGTGCCATCAGTGAGTCTACAGGGGGCTACACCTTC,CAISESTGGYTF
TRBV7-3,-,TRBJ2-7,TGTGCCAGCAGTCTTGGGCAGGGGGGATCCTACGAGCAGTACTTC,CASSLGQGGSYEQYF
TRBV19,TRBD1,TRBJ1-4,TGTGCCAGTTCCCCCCGGACAGGGAGTGAAAAACTGTTTTTT,CASSPRTGSEKLFF